The next 10 T cell receptor beta chains were all read from a single sample in a study of cytomegalovirus exposure and HLA in healthy donors. Use of 60 Vbeta and 13 Jbeta primers characterized the PCR. TCRdb's copy holds only in-frame clones and misses some; the assay was immunoSEQ multiplex PCR. The sample yields roughly 130,000 clones, 65% to 90% seen once. The sequenced material came from PBMCs. The receptors were gathered from a male donor in good health and CMV-seropositive.

The V call is TRBV29-1, the J call TRBJ1-3, with a tentative D call TRBD1 (6 bases). CDR1 and CDR2 from the germline V gene are SQVTM and ANQGSEA. V lost 2 bases, J lost 0 bases, and 11 bases lay in between. The length of the CDR3 is 15 residues. This CDR3 is CSVEWGHLSGNTIYF. The DNA of the CDR3 is TGCAGCGTTGAATGGGGGCATCTCTCTGGAAACACCATATATTTT. Complete variable domain (other parts from reference TRBV29-1 and TRBJ1-3): SAVISQKPSRDICQRGTSLTIQCQVDSQVTMMFWYRQQPGQSLTLIATANQGSEATYESGFVIDKFPISRPNLTFSTLTVSNMSPEDSSIYLCSVEWGHLSGNTIYFGEGSWLTVV.

The chain recombines TRBV28 with TRBJ2-7; 7 nucleotides line up with TRBD1. The CDR3 spans 21 residues. V lost 2 bases, J lost 3 bases, and 25 bases stayed unmatched. Germline loops: CDR1 MDHEN, CDR2 SYDVKM. CDR3 in amino acids: CASSLLTPGQLRRRRLYEQYF. The CDR3 coding sequence is TGTGCCAGCAGTTTACTCACGCCGGGACAGCTCCGAAGAAGAAGGCTCTACGAGCAGTACTTC.

V is TRBV11-3 and J is TRBJ1-2, with 9 bases that match TRBD1. CDR1 and CDR2 from the germline V gene are SGHNT and YENEEA. J gave up 2 bases and V 9 bases, and 10 bases lay outside the gene matches. This CDR3 contains 15 residues. The CDR3 region is CARPPRTGVNYGYTF. The CDR3 region has the DNA TGTGCCAGGCCCCCACGGACAGGGGTCAACTATGGCTACACCTTC.

This sequence joins TRBV6-6 and TRBJ2-3; 12 nucleotides agree with TRBD2. Germline lookup yields CDR1 MNHNY and CDR2 SVGAGI (reference sequence). Trimming took 6 bases from V and 5 from J; bases not matched to a gene: 6. The CDR3 extends over 15 amino acids. The CDR3 sequence: CASRRLAGVGDTQYF. For the CDR3, the DNA is TGTGCCAGCAGGAGACTAGCGGGAGTGGGAGATACGCAGTATTTT.

The chain uses TRBV28 and TRBJ2-7, with 8 bases fitting TRBD2. CDR3 length: 15 residues. Germline values: CDR1 MDHEN, CDR2 SYDVKM. V trimming: 9 bases; J trimming: 2 bases; junction bases outside the gene matches: 12. The CDR3 region is CASWGGAGDPYEQYF. CDR3 DNA sequence: TGTGCCAGTTGGGGGGGAGCGGGAGACCCCTACGAGCAGTACTTC.

The chain couples TRBV29-1 to TRBJ2-7, with 8 bases fitting TRBD2. The ends lost 3 bases at V and 0 bases at J; junction bases unmatched: 10. Germline values: CDR1 SQVTM, CDR2 ANQGSEA. The length of the CDR3 is 16 residues. CDR3 in DNA: TGCAGCGTTGAGGGGCCTAGCGGGCGTAGCTCCTACGAGCAGTACTTC. This codes for CSVEGPSGRSSYEQYF.

J is TRBJ2-3 and V is TRBV5-1, with 8 positions matching TRBD1. CDR3 length equals 14 residues. Germline CDR1 SGHRS, CDR2 YFSETQ. V gave up 4 bases and J gave up 5 bases; unmatched junction bases: 6. This chain's CDR3 is CASSQDRDLDTQYF. The CDR3 nucleotides are TGCGCCAGCAGCCAGGACAGGGATTTAGATACGCAGTATTTT. Full variable domain (rest looked up from reference TRBV5-1 and TRBJ2-3): KAGVTQTPRYLIKTRGQQVTLSCSPISGHRSVSWYQQTPGQGLQFLFEYFSETQRNKGNFPGRFSGRQFSNSRSEMNVSTLELGDSALYLCASSQDRDLDTQYFGPGTRLTVL.

The J gene is TRBJ2-1, the V gene TRBV5-1; D uncertain. The CDR3 totals 15 residues. Between the trimmed V and J ends, which lost 4 bases and 0 bases, there was a span of 11 bases. Germline assignment: CDR1 SGHRS and CDR2 YFSETQ. The CDR3 here is CASSLTGSSYNEQFF. As DNA, the CDR3 is TGCGCCAGCAGCCTTACCGGGTCCTCCTACAATGAGCAGTTCTTC.

This chain uses TRBV5-4 with TRBJ2-3; D possibly corresponds to TRBD1 (5 bases). The CDR3 length is 15 residues. The germline CDR1 and CDR2 sequences are SGHNT and YYREEE (reference sequence). Between the trimmed V and J ends, which lost 2 bases and 5 bases, there was a span of 15 bases. DNA of the CDR3: TGTGCCAGCAGCTTACATAGGGGCTGGGAAGATACGCAGTATTTT. As protein: CASSLHRGWEDTQYF.

The CDR3 DNA reads as TGTGCCAGCAGCTTAAGGTCAGGGGAGACCCAGTACTTC. Translating gives CASSLRSGETQYF. This rearrangement joins TRBV7-2 to TRBJ2-5; weak D call: TRBD1 (5 bases). The germline V and J ends were trimmed by 2 bases and 5 bases, with 9 bases remaining between them. This CDR3 comprises 13 residues. The germline V gene encodes CDR1 SGHTA and CDR2 FQGNSA.